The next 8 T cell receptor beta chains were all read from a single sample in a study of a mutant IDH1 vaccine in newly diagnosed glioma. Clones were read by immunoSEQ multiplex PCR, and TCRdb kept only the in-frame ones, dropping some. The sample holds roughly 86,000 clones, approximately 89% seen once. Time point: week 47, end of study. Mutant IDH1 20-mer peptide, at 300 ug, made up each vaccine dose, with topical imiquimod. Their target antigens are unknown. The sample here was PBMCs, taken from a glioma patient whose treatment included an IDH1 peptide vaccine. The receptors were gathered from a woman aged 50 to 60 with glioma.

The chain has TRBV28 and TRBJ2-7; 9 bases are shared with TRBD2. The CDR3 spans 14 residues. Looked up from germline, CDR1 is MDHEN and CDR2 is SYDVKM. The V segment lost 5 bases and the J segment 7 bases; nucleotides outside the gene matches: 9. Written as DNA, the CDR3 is TGTGCCAGCAGTCGACTAGCGGTTCGTGGAGAGCAGTACTTC. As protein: CASSRLAVRGEQYF.

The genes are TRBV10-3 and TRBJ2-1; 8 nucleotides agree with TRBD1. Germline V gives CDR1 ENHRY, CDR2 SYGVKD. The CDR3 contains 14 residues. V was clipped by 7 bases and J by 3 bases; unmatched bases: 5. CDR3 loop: CAINRDRIYNEQFF. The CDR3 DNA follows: TGTGCCATCAATCGGGACAGGATCTACAATGAGCAGTTCTTC.

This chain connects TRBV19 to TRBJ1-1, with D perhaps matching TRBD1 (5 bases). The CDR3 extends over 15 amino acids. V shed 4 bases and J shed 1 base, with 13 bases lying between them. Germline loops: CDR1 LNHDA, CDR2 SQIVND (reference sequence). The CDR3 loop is CASSSVGAPNTEAFF. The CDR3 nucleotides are TGTGCCAGTAGTAGTGTAGGGGCCCCGAACACTGAAGCTTTCTTT.

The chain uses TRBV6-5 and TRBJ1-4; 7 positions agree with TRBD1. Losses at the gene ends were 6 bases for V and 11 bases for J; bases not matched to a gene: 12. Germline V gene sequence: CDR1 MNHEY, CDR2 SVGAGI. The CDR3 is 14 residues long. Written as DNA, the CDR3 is TGTGCCAGCAGCCTGGGACAGAACACAGCGAAACTGTTTTTT. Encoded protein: CASSLGQNTAKLFF.

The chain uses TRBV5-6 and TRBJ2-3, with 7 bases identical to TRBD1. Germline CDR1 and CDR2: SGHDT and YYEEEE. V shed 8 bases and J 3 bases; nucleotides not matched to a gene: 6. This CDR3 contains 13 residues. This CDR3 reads CASHRGLTDTQYF. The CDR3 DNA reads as TGTGCCAGTCACAGGGGCCTGACAGATACGCAGTATTTT.

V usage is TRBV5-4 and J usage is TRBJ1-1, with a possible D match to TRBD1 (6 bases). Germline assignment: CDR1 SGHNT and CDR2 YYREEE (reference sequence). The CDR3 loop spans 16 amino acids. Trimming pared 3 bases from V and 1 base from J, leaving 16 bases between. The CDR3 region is CASSSGGGQTNTEAFF. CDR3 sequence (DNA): TGTGCCAGCAGCTCGGGGGGCGGACAAACGAACACTGAAGCTTTCTTT. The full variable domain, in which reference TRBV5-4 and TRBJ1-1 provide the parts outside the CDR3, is ETGVTQSPTHLIKTRGQQVTLRCSSQSGHNTVSWYQQALGQGPQFIFQYYREEENGRGNFPPRFSGLQFPNYSSELNVNALELDDSALYLCASSSGGGQTNTEAFFGQGTRLTVV.

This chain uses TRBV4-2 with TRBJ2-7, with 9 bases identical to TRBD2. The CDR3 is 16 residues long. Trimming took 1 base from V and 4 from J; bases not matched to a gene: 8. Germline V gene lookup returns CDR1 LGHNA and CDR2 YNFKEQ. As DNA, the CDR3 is TGTGCCAGCAGCCAAGCCCGGGCGGGAGGGCGTTACGAGCAGTACTTC. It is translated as CASSQARAGGRYEQYF.

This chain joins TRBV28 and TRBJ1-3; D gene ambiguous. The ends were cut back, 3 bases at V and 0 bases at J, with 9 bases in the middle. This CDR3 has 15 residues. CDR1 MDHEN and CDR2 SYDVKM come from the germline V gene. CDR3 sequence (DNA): TGTGCCAGCAGTTTTGGGCCTAGCTCTGGAAACACCATATATTTT. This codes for CASSFGPSSGNTIYF. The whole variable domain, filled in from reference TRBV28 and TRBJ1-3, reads DVKVTQSSRYLVKRTGEKVFLECVQDMDHENMFWYRQDPGLGLRLIYFSYDVKMKEKGDIPEGYSVSREKKERFSLILESASTNQTSMYLCASSFGPSSGNTIYFGEGSWLTVV.